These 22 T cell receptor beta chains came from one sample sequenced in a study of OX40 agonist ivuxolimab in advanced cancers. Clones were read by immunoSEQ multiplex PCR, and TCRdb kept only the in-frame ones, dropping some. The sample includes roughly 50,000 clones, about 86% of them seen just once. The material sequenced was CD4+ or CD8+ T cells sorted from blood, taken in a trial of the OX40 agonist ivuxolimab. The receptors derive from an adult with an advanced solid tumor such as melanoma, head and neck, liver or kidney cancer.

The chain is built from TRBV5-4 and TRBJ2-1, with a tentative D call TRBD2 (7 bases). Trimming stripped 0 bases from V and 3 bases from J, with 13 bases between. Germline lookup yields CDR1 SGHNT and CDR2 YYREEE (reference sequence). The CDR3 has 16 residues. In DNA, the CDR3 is TGTGCCAGCAGCTTGGCGGGGGGCGGTGGCTACAATGAGCAGTTCTTC. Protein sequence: CASSLAGGGGYNEQFF.

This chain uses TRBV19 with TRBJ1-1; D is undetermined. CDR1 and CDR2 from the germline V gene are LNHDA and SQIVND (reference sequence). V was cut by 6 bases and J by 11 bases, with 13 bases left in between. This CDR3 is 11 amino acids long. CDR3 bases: TGTGCCAGTAGGGTAGGCCCCAGGGCTTTCTTT. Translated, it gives CASRVGPRAFF.

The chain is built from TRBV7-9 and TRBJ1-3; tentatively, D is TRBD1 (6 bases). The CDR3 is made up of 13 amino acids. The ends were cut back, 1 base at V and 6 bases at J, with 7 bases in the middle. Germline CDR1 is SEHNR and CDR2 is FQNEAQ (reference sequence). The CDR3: CASSLGTENTIYF. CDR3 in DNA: TGTGCCAGCAGCTTAGGGACAGAAAACACCATATATTTT. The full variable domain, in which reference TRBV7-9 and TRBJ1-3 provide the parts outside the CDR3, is DTGVSQNPRHKITKRGQNVTFRCDPISEHNRLYWYRQTLGQGPEFLTYFQNEAQLEKSRLLSDRFSAERPKGSFSTLEIQRTEQGDSAMYLCASSLGTENTIYFGEGSWLTVV.

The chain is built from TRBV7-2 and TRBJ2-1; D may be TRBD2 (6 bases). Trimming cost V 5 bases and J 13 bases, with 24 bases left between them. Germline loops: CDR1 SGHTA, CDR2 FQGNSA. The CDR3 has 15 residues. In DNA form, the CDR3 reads TGTGCCAGCAGCCCAGGCCCCGGGGGTGGATGGGCACAGTTCTTC. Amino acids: CASSPGPGGGWAQFF.

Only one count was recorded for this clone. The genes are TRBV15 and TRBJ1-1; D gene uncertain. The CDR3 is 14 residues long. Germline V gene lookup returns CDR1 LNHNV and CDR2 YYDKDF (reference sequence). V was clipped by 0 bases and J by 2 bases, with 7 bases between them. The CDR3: CATSRDVGNTEAFF. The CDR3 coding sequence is TGTGCCACCAGCAGAGATGTGGGCAACACTGAAGCTTTCTTT.

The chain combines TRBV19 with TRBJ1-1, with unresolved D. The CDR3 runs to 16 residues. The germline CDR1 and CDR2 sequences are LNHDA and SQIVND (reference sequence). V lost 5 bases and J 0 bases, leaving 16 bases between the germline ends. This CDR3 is CASSPLQDPMNTEAFF. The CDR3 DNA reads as TGTGCCAGTAGTCCTCTGCAGGACCCTATGAACACTGAAGCTTTCTTT.

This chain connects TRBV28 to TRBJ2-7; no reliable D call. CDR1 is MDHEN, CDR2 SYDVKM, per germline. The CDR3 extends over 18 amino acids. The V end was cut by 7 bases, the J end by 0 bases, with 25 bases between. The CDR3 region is CASTPRPARRLSSYEQYF. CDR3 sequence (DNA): TGTGCCAGCACCCCCCGCCCGGCCAGGCGTTTGAGCTCCTACGAGCAGTACTTC.

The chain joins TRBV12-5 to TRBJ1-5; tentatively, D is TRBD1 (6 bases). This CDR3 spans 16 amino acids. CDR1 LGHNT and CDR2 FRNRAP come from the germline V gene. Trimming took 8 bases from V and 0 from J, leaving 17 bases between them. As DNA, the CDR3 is TGTGCTAGTCTGTCAGGGGCCGATGGTAGCAATCAGCCCCAGCATTTT. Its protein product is CASLSGADGSNQPQHF.

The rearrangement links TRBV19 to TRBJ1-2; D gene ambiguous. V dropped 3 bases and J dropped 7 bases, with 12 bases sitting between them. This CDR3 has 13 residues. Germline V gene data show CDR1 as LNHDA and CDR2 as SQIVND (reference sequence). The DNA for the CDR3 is TGTGCCAGTAGTATTCCCCCAGTTTTTGGCTACACCTTC. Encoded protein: CASSIPPVFGYTF.

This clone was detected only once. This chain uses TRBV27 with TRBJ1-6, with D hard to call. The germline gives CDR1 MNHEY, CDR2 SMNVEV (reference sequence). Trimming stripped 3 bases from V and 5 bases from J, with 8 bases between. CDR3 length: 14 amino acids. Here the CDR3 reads CASSLFQDNSPLHF. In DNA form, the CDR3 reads TGTGCCAGCAGTTTGTTCCAGGATAATTCACCCCTCCACTTT.

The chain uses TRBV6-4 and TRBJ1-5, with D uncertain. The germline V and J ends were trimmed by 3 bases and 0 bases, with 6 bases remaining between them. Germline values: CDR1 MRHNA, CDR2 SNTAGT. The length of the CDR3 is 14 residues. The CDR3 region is CASSEHHSNQPQHF. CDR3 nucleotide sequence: TGTGCCAGCAGTGAACACCATAGCAATCAGCCCCAGCATTTT.

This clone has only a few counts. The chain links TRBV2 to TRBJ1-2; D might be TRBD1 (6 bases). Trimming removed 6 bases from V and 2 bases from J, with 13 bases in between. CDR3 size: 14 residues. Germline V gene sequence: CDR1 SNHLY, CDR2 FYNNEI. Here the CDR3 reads CASSRDKQNYGYTF. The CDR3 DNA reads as TGTGCCAGCAGCCGGGACAAGCAGAACTATGGCTACACCTTC.

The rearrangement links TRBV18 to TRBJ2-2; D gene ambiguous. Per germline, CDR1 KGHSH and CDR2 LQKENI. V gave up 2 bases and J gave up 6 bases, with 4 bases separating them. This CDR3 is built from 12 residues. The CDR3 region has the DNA TGTGCCAGCTCACCAGCGGCCGGGGAGCTGTTTTTT. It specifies CASSPAAGELFF.

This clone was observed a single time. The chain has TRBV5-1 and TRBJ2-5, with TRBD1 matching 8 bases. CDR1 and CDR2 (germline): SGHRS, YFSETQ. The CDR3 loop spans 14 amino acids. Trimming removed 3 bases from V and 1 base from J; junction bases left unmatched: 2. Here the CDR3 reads CASSWTGSQETQYF. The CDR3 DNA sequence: TGCGCCAGCAGCTGGACAGGGAGCCAAGAGACCCAGTACTTC.

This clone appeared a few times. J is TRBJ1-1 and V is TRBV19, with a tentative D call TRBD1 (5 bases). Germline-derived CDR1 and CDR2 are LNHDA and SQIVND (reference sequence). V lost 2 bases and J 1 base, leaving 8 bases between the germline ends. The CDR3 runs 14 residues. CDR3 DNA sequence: TGTGCCAGTAGTATACAGGGCTGGAACACTGAAGCTTTCTTT. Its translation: CASSIQGWNTEAFF.

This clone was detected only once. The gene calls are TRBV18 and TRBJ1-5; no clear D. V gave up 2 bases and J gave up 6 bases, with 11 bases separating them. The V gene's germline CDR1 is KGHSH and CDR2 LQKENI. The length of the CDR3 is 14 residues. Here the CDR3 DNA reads TGTGCCAGCTCACCAAGATCGGAGGGTCAGCCCCAGCATTTT. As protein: CASSPRSEGQPQHF.

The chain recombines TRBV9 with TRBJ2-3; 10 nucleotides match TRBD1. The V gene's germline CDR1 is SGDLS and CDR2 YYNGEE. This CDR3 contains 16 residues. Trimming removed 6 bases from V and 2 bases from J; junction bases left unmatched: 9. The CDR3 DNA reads TGTGCCAGCACCTTCACCGGGACAGGGGACACAGATACGCAGTATTTT. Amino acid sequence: CASTFTGTGDTDTQYF.

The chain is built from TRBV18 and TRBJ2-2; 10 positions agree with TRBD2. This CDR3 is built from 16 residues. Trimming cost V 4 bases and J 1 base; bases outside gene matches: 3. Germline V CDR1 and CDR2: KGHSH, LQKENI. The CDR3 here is CASSLRLAGNTGELFF. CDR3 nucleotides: TGTGCCAGCTCACTACGACTAGCGGGGAACACCGGGGAGCTGTTTTTT.

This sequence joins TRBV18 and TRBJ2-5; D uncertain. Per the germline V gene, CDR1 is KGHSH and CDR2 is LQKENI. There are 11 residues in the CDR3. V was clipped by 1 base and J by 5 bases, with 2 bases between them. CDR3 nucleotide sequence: TGTGCCAGCTCACCACGTGAGACCCAGTACTTC. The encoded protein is CASSPRETQYF. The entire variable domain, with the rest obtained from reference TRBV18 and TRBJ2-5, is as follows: NAGVMQNPRHLVRRRGQEARLRCSPMKGHSHVYWYRQLPEEGLKFMVYLQKENIIDESGMPKERFSAEFPKEGPSILRIQQVVRGDSAAYFCASSPRETQYFGPGTRLLVL.

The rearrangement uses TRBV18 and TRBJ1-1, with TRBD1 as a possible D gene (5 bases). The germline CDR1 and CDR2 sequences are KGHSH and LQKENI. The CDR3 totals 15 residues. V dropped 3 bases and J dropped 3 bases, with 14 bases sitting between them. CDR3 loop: CASSPGAGLHTEAFF. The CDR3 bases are TGTGCCAGCTCACCCGGGGCGGGTCTACACACTGAAGCTTTCTTT.

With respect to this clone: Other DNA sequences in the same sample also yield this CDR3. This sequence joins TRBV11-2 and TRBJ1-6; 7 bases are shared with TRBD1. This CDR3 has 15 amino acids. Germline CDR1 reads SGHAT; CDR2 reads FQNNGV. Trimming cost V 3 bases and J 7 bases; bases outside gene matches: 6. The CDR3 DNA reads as TGTGCCAGCAGCTTGGACCGACAGGGAAATTCACCCCTCCACTTT. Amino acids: CASSLDRQGNSPLHF.

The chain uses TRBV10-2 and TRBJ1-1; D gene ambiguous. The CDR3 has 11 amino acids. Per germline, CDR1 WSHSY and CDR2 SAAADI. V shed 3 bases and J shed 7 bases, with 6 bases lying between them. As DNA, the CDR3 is TGCGCCAGCAGTGAAAGGTTTGAAGCTTTCTTT. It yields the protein CASSERFEAFF.